These 18 T cell receptor beta chains share one sample of origin, sequenced in a study of T cell responses to AZD1222 COVID-19 vaccine. Data came from immunoSEQ multiplex PCR; TCRdb stores just in-frame clones and leaves some out. Of about 120,000 clones listed, roughly 90% are singletons. Sequenced here: peripheral blood, sampled on day 0 of AZD1222 vaccination. Every receptor here comes from an adult in good health.

This clone was seen just once. The V call is TRBV20-1, the J call TRBJ1-2, with D unclear. Germline V CDR1 and CDR2: DFQATT, SNEGSKA (reference sequence). There are 8 residues in the CDR3. This CDR3 is CRLDGYTF. The CDR3 nucleotides read TGCCGACTAGATGGCTACACCTTC.

The J gene is TRBJ2-1, the V gene TRBV2, with 8 bases matching TRBD1. J lost 8 bases, V lost 4 bases, and 13 bases had no gene match. The CDR3 runs to 16 residues. Per the germline V gene, CDR1 is SNHLY and CDR2 is FYNNEI. DNA of the CDR3: TGTGCCAGCAGTGGGGCGATGGACAGGGTTATCGATGAGCAGTTCTTC. It yields the protein CASSGAMDRVIDEQFF. Combining the CDR3 with reference TRBV2 and TRBJ2-1 gives the whole variable domain EPEVTQTPSHQVTQMGQEVILRCVPISNHLYFYWYRQILGQKVEFLVSFYNNEISEKSEIFDDQFSVERPDGSNFTLKIRSTKLEDSAMYFCASSGAMDRVIDEQFFGPGTRLTVL.

The chain has TRBV18 and TRBJ2-1; maybe TRBD1 (6 bases). CDR1 and CDR2 (germline): KGHSH, LQKENI. Trimming cost V 2 bases and J 10 bases, with 12 bases left between them. This CDR3 comprises 13 residues. The CDR3 loop is CASSPVVGTEQFF. CDR3 in DNA: TGTGCCAGCTCACCAGTAGTAGGGACAGAGCAGTTCTTC.

The CDR3 sequence: CASVTTGRQPQHF. The CDR3 DNA reads as TGTGCCAGCGTGACGACAGGTCGCCAGCCCCAGCATTTT. The chain combines TRBV28 with TRBJ1-5, with a tentative D call TRBD1 (6 bases). The ends were cut back, 8 bases at V and 7 bases at J, with 15 bases in the middle. This CDR3 region has 13 residues. CDR1 and CDR2 from the germline V gene are MDHEN and SYDVKM.

This chain uses TRBV28 with TRBJ1-5; no firm D call. Germline V gene lookup returns CDR1 MDHEN and CDR2 SYDVKM. Trimming stripped 3 bases from V and 5 bases from J, with 11 bases between. This CDR3 has 14 residues. The DNA of the CDR3 is TGTGCCAGCAGTTTGTTGAACATTGATCAGCCCCAGCATTTT. This gives the protein CASSLLNIDQPQHF.

V gene TRBV19 combines with J gene TRBJ2-7, with 10 nucleotides matching TRBD2. CDR3 length equals 15 residues. Germline V CDR1 and CDR2: LNHDA, SQIVND (reference sequence). The trim removed 5 bases at V and 3 bases at J, leaving 7 bases unmatched. CDR3 bases: TGTGCCAGTAGTGCCTTTAGCGGGAGGAACTACGAGCAGTACTTC. Translating gives CASSAFSGRNYEQYF.

The V call is TRBV6-4, the J call TRBJ2-1; 8 nucleotides match TRBD2. V was pared by 3 bases and J by 7 bases, with 8 bases of the junction left unmatched. Per the germline V gene, CDR1 is MRHNA and CDR2 is SNTAGT. CDR3 length: 15 residues. CDR3 sequence: CASSDSPGGANEQFF. The CDR3 coding sequence is TGTGCCAGCAGTGATAGCCCCGGGGGGGCGAATGAGCAGTTCTTC.

The chain recombines TRBV6-5 with TRBJ2-2; D is unresolved. The V gene's germline CDR1 is MNHEY and CDR2 SVGAGI. This CDR3 region has 13 residues. With 7 bases removed from V and 1 base from J, the gap between germline ends came to 7 bases. This CDR3 is CASIDKNTGELFF. CDR3 nucleotides: TGTGCCAGCATCGACAAGAACACCGGGGAGCTGTTTTTT.

The chain uses TRBV12-3 or TRBV12-4 and TRBJ1-6; D may be TRBD1 (6 bases). The CDR3 has 12 amino acids. Trimming removed 3 bases at V and 15 bases at J, with 12 bases between. This CDR3 reads CASSFRGAHLHF. DNA of the CDR3: TGTGCCAGCAGTTTCCGGGGGGCTCACCTCCACTTT.

The chain links TRBV10-1 to TRBJ2-3; D tentatively reads TRBD1 or TRBD2 (5 bases each). Deletions cut 7 bases from V and 4 bases from J, with 12 bases between. CDR3 length: 13 residues. The germline gives CDR1 WNHNN, CDR2 SYGVQD (reference sequence). The CDR3 DNA reads as TGCGCCAGCACCCGGGACCCCTCAGATACGCAGTATTTT. Translating it yields CASTRDPSDTQYF.

In its sample, this clone was seen a few times. The J gene is TRBJ2-7, the V gene TRBV28, with D tentatively TRBD2 (5 bases). There are 16 residues in the CDR3. Trimming pared 1 base from V and 2 bases from J, leaving 15 bases between. Per germline, CDR1 MDHEN and CDR2 SYDVKM. The CDR3: CASSLSEGRYPYEQYF. CDR3 coding DNA: TGTGCCAGCAGTTTATCTGAGGGTCGATACCCCTACGAGCAGTACTTC.

The V call is TRBV5-4, the J call TRBJ2-7, with a weak D call TRBD1 (7 bases). This CDR3 has 17 residues. V was pared by 1 base and J by 1 base, with 18 bases between. Germline CDR1 is SGHNT and CDR2 is YYREEE (reference sequence). The CDR3 is CASSLRRGNRGSYEQYF. CDR3 nucleotide sequence: TGTGCCAGCAGCTTGAGGAGGGGGAACAGGGGTTCCTACGAGCAGTACTTC.

The table lists this clone with a count of one. The rearrangement uses TRBV10-3 and TRBJ2-7, with 8 positions matching TRBD2. There are 15 residues in the CDR3. The V and J ends lost 1 base and 3 bases, in that order; junction bases with no gene match: 5. Germline lookup yields CDR1 ENHRY and CDR2 SYGVKD. The CDR3, as DNA: TGTGCCATCAGTGAGTTAGCGGGAATTCGCTACGAGCAGTACTTC. Residues: CAISELAGIRYEQYF.

The DNA of the CDR3 is TGTGCCAGCAGCTGGGCGGGAGGCTCCTACGAGCAGTACTTC. It translates to CASSWAGGSYEQYF. This rearrangement joins TRBV5-6 to TRBJ2-7, with TRBD2 identical over 8 bases. V was clipped by 3 bases and J by 0 bases; unmatched bases: 2. Germline-derived CDR1 and CDR2 are SGHDT and YYEEEE. The CDR3 has 14 amino acids.

This clone was picked up one time. The gene calls are TRBV4-1 and TRBJ2-5; D gene uncertain. The germline CDR1 and CDR2 sequences are MGHRA and YSYEKL. This CDR3 is built from 13 residues. Trimming removed 1 base from V and 5 bases from J, with 8 bases in between. CDR3 sequence: CASSQGWGETQYF. Written as DNA, the CDR3 is TGCGCCAGCAGCCAAGGGTGGGGTGAGACCCAGTACTTC.

V gene TRBV5-4 combines with J gene TRBJ1-1; D may be TRBD1 (5 bases). V lost 3 bases, J lost 7 bases, and 13 bases lay in between. The CDR3 contains 13 residues. Germline assignment: CDR1 SGHNT and CDR2 YYREEE (reference sequence). The CDR3 loop reads CASSSKSDNEAFF. The CDR3 DNA follows: TGTGCCAGCAGCTCCAAATCGGACAATGAAGCTTTCTTT. The variable domain in full, with the rest retrieved from reference TRBV5-4 and TRBJ1-1, is ETGVTQSPTHLIKTRGQQVTLRCSSQSGHNTVSWYQQALGQGPQFIFQYYREEENGRGNFPPRFSGLQFPNYSSELNVNALELDDSALYLCASSSKSDNEAFFGQGTRLTVV.

As for this clone: One end of the junction is discordant with germline, which a read error may explain. The V call is TRBV3-1 (or the pseudogene TRBV3-2), the J call TRBJ1-4; TRBD1 aligns across 9 bases. The CDR3 length is 12 residues. Germline V gene sequence: CDR1 LGHDT, CDR2 YNNKEL (reference sequence). Here the CDR3 DNA reads TGTGCCAGCAGCCAAGGCGGGACAGGGTTCCGTTTT. Residues: CASSQGGTGFRF.

The rearrangement joins TRBV6-5 to TRBJ1-3; D remains unclear. Germline CDR1 is MNHEY and CDR2 is SVGAGI. This CDR3 comprises 14 residues. V lost 5 bases and J 0 bases, leaving 8 bases between the germline ends. In DNA form, the CDR3 reads TGTGCCAGCAGTAGGCCGAACTCTGGAAACACCATATATTTT. It specifies CASSRPNSGNTIYF.